Below, 32 T cell receptor beta chains from the same sample are listed, as sequenced in a study of blood T cell repertoires in COVID-19. Clones were read by immunoSEQ multiplex PCR, and TCRdb kept only the in-frame ones, dropping some. Found here are about 100,000 clones, about 85% of them singletons; the top ten hold roughly 13%. What was sequenced was peripheral blood. These receptors originate from a human donor in a cohort sampled during active COVID-19.

The table lists this clone with a count of one. The chain links TRBV24-1 to TRBJ2-5, with a tentative D call TRBD1 (5 bases). The germline CDR1 and CDR2 sequences are KGHDR and SFDVKD. CDR3 length equals 13 residues. V was cut by 6 bases and J by 6 bases, with 13 bases left in between. In DNA form, the CDR3 reads TGTGCCACCAGTTCGGGCAGGGTGAAGACCCAGTACTTC. Translation gives CATSSGRVKTQYF.

V usage is TRBV10-3 and J usage is TRBJ1-3; D unresolved. Trimming stripped 7 bases from V and 0 bases from J, with 13 bases between. CDR1 is ENHRY and CDR2 is SYGVKD in the germline V gene. The CDR3 runs to 15 residues. The chain's CDR3 is CAITTSGSSGNTIYF. The DNA for the CDR3 is TGTGCCATCACTACGTCGGGGAGCTCTGGAAACACCATATATTTT.

The gene calls are TRBV18 and TRBJ1-2; tentatively, D is TRBD1 (5 bases). Trimming left V 2 bases short and J 3 bases short, with 10 bases between. The CDR3 contains 14 residues. CDR1 KGHSH and CDR2 LQKENI come from the germline V gene. CDR3 amino acids: CASSPVVGDYGYTF. The CDR3, as DNA: TGTGCCAGCTCACCAGTCGTAGGGGACTATGGCTACACCTTC.

The chain has TRBV7-2 and TRBJ2-2, with TRBD1 identical over 9 bases. Unmatched junction bases numbered 6, after V lost 5 bases and J lost 5 bases. This CDR3 has 15 amino acids. Germline CDR1 reads SGHTA; CDR2 reads FQGNSA. The CDR3 coding sequence is TGTGCCAGCAGCCCTGGGACAGGGATAACCGGGGAGCTGTTTTTT. It encodes CASSPGTGITGELFF.

V gene TRBV5-1 combines with J gene TRBJ1-1, with 8 bases aligning to TRBD1. This CDR3 has 16 residues. The trim removed 3 bases at V and 1 base at J, leaving 8 bases unmatched. CDR1 and CDR2 from the germline V gene are SGHRS and YFSETQ. The CDR3: CASSSKTGDWNTEAFF. DNA for the CDR3: TGCGCCAGCAGCTCTAAGACAGGGGACTGGAACACTGAAGCTTTCTTT.

This clone came up once. The V gene is TRBV13, the J gene TRBJ1-6; the D gene is possibly TRBD1 (6 bases). Looked up from germline, CDR1 is PRHDT and CDR2 is FYEKMQ (reference sequence). The CDR3 sequence is 14 residues long. The V and J ends lost 5 bases and 6 bases respectively, with 11 bases between them. The CDR3 sequence is CASSPGASNSPLHF. Written as DNA, the CDR3 is TGTGCCAGCAGCCCAGGGGCGTCTAATTCACCCCTCCACTTT.

J is TRBJ2-2 and V is TRBV3-1 (or the pseudogene TRBV3-2); tentative D call: TRBD1 (7 bases). V was trimmed by 1 base and J by 4 bases, leaving 13 bases between them. The CDR3 length is 16 residues. The germline CDR1 and CDR2 sequences are LGHDT and YNNKEL (reference sequence). This chain's CDR3 is CASSQVPGGGTGELFF. The CDR3 coding sequence is TGTGCCAGCAGCCAAGTCCCAGGGGGAGGCACCGGGGAGCTGTTTTTT.

CDR3 residues: CASNSKSSGANVLTF. CDR3 coding DNA: TGCGCCAGCAACTCCAAGTCATCTGGGGCCAACGTCCTGACTTTC. The genes are TRBV5-1 and TRBJ2-6, with D unclear. There are 15 residues in the CDR3. Trimming removed 6 bases from V and 1 base from J, with 11 bases in between. Germline V lookup: CDR1 SGHRS, CDR2 YFSETQ. Combining the CDR3 with reference TRBV5-1 and TRBJ2-6 gives the whole variable domain KAGVTQTPRYLIKTRGQQVTLSCSPISGHRSVSWYQQTPGQGLQFLFEYFSETQRNKGNFPGRFSGRQFSNSRSEMNVSTLELGDSALYLCASNSKSSGANVLTFGAGSRLTVL.

The gene calls are TRBV10-3 and TRBJ1-4; 8 nucleotides align to TRBD1. CDR1 is ENHRY, CDR2 SYGVKD, per germline. The CDR3 is made up of 13 amino acids. Trimming took 4 bases from V and 5 from J; bases not matched to a gene: 0. CDR3 sequence reads: CAISGQGNEKLFF. In DNA, the CDR3 is TGTGCCATCAGTGGACAGGGGAATGAAAAACTGTTTTTT.

The genes are TRBV29-1 and TRBJ1-1; D gene uncertain. Germline-derived CDR1 and CDR2 are SQVTM and ANQGSEA. The CDR3 runs 10 residues. The CDR3 nucleotides are TGCAGTTGCAGGAACACTGAAGCTTTCTTT. Its protein product is CSCRNTEAFF.

This clone has only a few counts. The chain joins TRBV7-9 to TRBJ1-5; 11 nucleotides match TRBD1. Per the germline V gene, CDR1 is SEHNR and CDR2 is FQNEAQ (reference sequence). Trimming at V came to 1 base and at J to 3 bases, leaving 2 bases not matched to a gene. The CDR3 extends over 16 amino acids. CDR3 in amino acids: CASSLGTGGINQPQHF. The CDR3 region has the DNA TGTGCCAGCAGCTTAGGGACAGGGGGCATCAATCAGCCCCAGCATTTT.

The J gene is TRBJ1-5, the V gene TRBV7-2, with D hard to call. From germline, CDR1 is SGHTA and CDR2 FQGNSA. The ends were cut back, 5 bases at V and 4 bases at J, with 9 bases in the middle. The length of the CDR3 is 13 residues. The CDR3 nucleotides are TGTGCCAGCAGCATTAGTCCAAATCAGCCCCAGCATTTT. This encodes CASSISPNQPQHF. The variable domain in full, completed from reference TRBV7-2 and TRBJ1-5, reads GAGVSQSPSNKVTEKGKDVELRCDPISGHTALYWYRQSLGQGLEFLIYFQGNSAPDKSGLPSDRFSAERTGGSVSTLTIQRTQQEDSAVYLCASSISPNQPQHFGDGTRLSIL.

In its sample, this clone was seen once. The V gene is TRBV6-6, the J gene TRBJ1-1, with 7 nucleotides matching TRBD1. Germline assignment: CDR1 MNHNY and CDR2 SVGAGI (reference sequence). The CDR3 runs 15 residues. V was pared by 9 bases and J by 0 bases, with 10 bases of the junction left unmatched. The CDR3 region is CASGGAGGMNTEAFF. In DNA form, the CDR3 reads TGTGCCAGTGGCGGGGCAGGGGGGATGAACACTGAAGCTTTCTTT.

V usage is TRBV12-3 or TRBV12-4 and J usage is TRBJ1-2; TRBD1 agrees at 11 bases. This CDR3 has 13 residues. J was trimmed by 6 bases and V by 4 bases; bases with no gene match: 1. CDR3 DNA sequence: TGTGCCAGCAGTTGGACAGGGGGCCATGGCTACACCTTC. It translates to CASSWTGGHGYTF.

The chain joins TRBV15 to TRBJ1-2; no clear D gene. Trimming left V 6 bases short and J 2 bases short, with 10 bases between. In germline, CDR1 is LNHNV, CDR2 YYDKDF (reference sequence). This CDR3 contains 13 residues. The CDR3 DNA is TGTGCCACCAGTGATGACGGGAACTATGGCTACACCTTC. Its translation is CATSDDGNYGYTF.

The chain carries TRBV27 and TRBJ1-6, with D uncertain. Germline CDR1 and CDR2: MNHEY and SMNVEV (reference sequence). V lost 7 bases, J lost 3 bases, and 10 bases lay in between. The CDR3 is made up of 14 amino acids. This CDR3 is CASKVGNYNSPLHF. The CDR3 DNA reads as TGTGCCAGCAAGGTCGGGAACTATAATTCACCCCTCCACTTT.

The chain has TRBV19 and TRBJ2-3, with 7 bases identical to TRBD2. V shed 2 bases and J 4 bases; nucleotides not matched to a gene: 12. The CDR3 sequence is 17 residues long. CDR1 and CDR2 (germline): LNHDA, SQIVND (reference sequence). In DNA, the CDR3 is TGTGCCAGTAGTATATATGCTAGCGGCAACAAGGCAGATACGCAGTATTTT. Protein: CASSIYASGNKADTQYF.

The chain couples TRBV5-4 to TRBJ2-3; 10 bases agree with TRBD2. The CDR3 extends over 15 amino acids. The V gene end was trimmed by 4 bases and the J gene end by 5 bases; junction bases not matched to a gene: 7. The germline CDR1 and CDR2 sequences are SGHNT and YYREEE (reference sequence). The CDR3 nucleotides are TGTGCCAGCAGCGGAGGGACTAGCGCGAAAGATACGCAGTATTTT. This codes for CASSGGTSAKDTQYF.

V usage is TRBV5-4 and J usage is TRBJ1-3; D gene ambiguous. The CDR3 has 14 residues. Trimming pared 1 base from V and 0 bases from J, leaving 5 bases between. Germline V gene lookup returns CDR1 SGHNT and CDR2 YYREEE (reference sequence). The CDR3 DNA reads as TGTGCCAGCAGCTTGTTCAGCTCTGGAAACACCATATATTTT. It encodes CASSLFSSGNTIYF.

The V and J genes are TRBV6-2 or TRBV6-3 and TRBJ1-1, with D possibly being TRBD1 (6 bases). The CDR3 is made up of 14 amino acids. Germline CDR1 is MNHEY and CDR2 is SVGEGT. Trimming took off 8 bases at V and 8 bases at J, with 21 bases between the two ends. CDR3 protein: CASGSSGGALEAFF. The CDR3 DNA follows: TGTGCCAGCGGTTCGAGCGGGGGGGCTCTAGAAGCTTTCTTT.

The chain joins TRBV6-6 to TRBJ2-1; 13 nucleotides line up with TRBD2. Per the germline V gene, CDR1 is MNHNY and CDR2 is SVGAGI (reference sequence). V lost 6 bases to trimming and J lost 7 bases; unmatched junction nucleotides: 6. The CDR3 has 15 residues. For the CDR3, the DNA is TGTGCCAGCAGGCTCGGGACTAGCGGGATAAATGAGCAGTTCTTC. It is translated as CASRLGTSGINEQFF.

J is TRBJ2-7 and V is TRBV7-6, with 13 bases lining up with TRBD2. The germline gives CDR1 SGHVS, CDR2 FNYEAQ. This CDR3 region has 16 residues. V shed 0 bases and J 6 bases; nucleotides not matched to a gene: 5. DNA of the CDR3: TGTGCCAGCAGCTTAGCTTGGACTAGCGGGAGAACCGAGCAGTACTTC. Translating it yields CASSLAWTSGRTEQYF.

The chain couples TRBV3-1 (or the pseudogene TRBV3-2) to TRBJ2-3, with TRBD2 as a possible D gene (5 bases). The CDR3 extends over 16 amino acids. CDR1 and CDR2 (germline): LGHDT, YNNKEL (reference sequence). Deletions cut 1 base from V and 0 bases from J, with 11 bases between. The CDR3 here is CASSQGMRASTDTQYF. In DNA, the CDR3 is TGTGCCAGCAGCCAAGGAATGAGGGCCAGCACAGATACGCAGTATTTT.

The chain combines TRBV6-5 with TRBJ1-1; the D gene is possibly TRBD1 (5 bases). The CDR3 is 15 amino acids. V lost 10 bases and J 0 bases, leaving 18 bases between the germline ends. Germline V gene sequence: CDR1 MNHEY, CDR2 SVGAGI. CDR3 in amino acids: CATPNPLTVNTEAFF. The CDR3 DNA is TGTGCCACGCCAAACCCGTTGACAGTGAACACTGAAGCTTTCTTT.

V usage is TRBV13 and J usage is TRBJ1-4; 8 bases fit TRBD1. Germline V gene data show CDR1 as PRHDT and CDR2 as FYEKMQ (reference sequence). The CDR3 has 14 residues. Unmatched junction bases numbered 7, after V lost 5 bases and J lost 8 bases. The CDR3 DNA sequence: TGTGCCAGCAGCAAGGACAGGGCGGGGGAAAAACTGTTTTTT. This sequence encodes CASSKDRAGEKLFF.

The chain's CDR3 is CASWGGTNSGNTIYF. DNA of the CDR3: TGTGCCTCCTGGGGAGGAACCAACTCTGGAAACACCATATATTTT. The chain joins TRBV30 to TRBJ1-3; no clear D. CDR1 is GTSNPN, CDR2 SVGIG, per germline (reference sequence). CDR3 size: 15 residues. Trimming removed 7 bases from V and 0 bases from J, with 16 bases in between.

This rearrangement joins TRBV7-9 to TRBJ2-2; TRBD1 matches at 7 bases. The CDR3 covers 14 residues. Per germline, CDR1 SEHNR and CDR2 FQNEAQ (reference sequence). The ends lost 3 bases at V and 5 bases at J; junction bases unmatched: 3. The CDR3: CASSLATGTGELFF. The CDR3 coding sequence is TGTGCCAGCAGCTTGGCGACAGGGACCGGGGAGCTGTTTTTT.

V and J are TRBV4-1 and TRBJ1-4; D is uncertain. The CDR3 has 15 residues. Per germline, CDR1 MGHRA and CDR2 YSYEKL. V shed 5 bases and J shed 3 bases, with 13 bases lying between them. The CDR3 coding sequence is TGCGCCAGCAGCGGTCGCCAAACGGCTAATGAAAAACTGTTTTTT. Translated: CASSGRQTANEKLFF.

V and J are TRBV7-2 and TRBJ2-7, with TRBD1 matching 7 bases. V dropped 1 base and J dropped 7; count of bases not matched to a gene: 7. This CDR3 has 14 amino acids. The germline V gene has CDR1 SGHTA and CDR2 FQGNSA. CDR3 coding DNA: TGTGCCAGCAGCTTAGGACAGGGCTTAGGGGAGCAGTACTTC. Protein: CASSLGQGLGEQYF.

The V call is TRBV6-2 or TRBV6-3, the J call TRBJ1-6, with D perhaps matching TRBD1 (6 bases). The V and J ends lost 5 bases and 15 bases respectively, with 14 bases between them. The CDR3 runs 12 residues. Germline CDR1 is MNHEY and CDR2 is SVGEGT. The CDR3 here is CASSAQGTLLHF. The CDR3 bases are TGTGCCAGCAGTGCTCAGGGGACACTCCTCCACTTT.

The rearrangement joins TRBV28 to TRBJ2-7; TRBD2 matches 8 bases. The CDR3 extends over 14 amino acids. Germline lookup yields CDR1 MDHEN and CDR2 SYDVKM. V lost 6 bases and J lost 5; bases outside the gene matches: 9. The CDR3 spells CASRDGGVTHEQYF. In DNA form, the CDR3 reads TGTGCCAGCAGAGACGGGGGGGTGACCCACGAGCAGTACTTC.

This clone was counted a few times. The J gene is TRBJ2-2, the V gene TRBV5-1, with a tentative D call TRBD2 (5 bases). The length of the CDR3 is 15 residues. CDR1 SGHRS and CDR2 YFSETQ come from the germline V gene. Trimming removed 4 bases at V and 0 bases at J, with 10 bases between. For the CDR3, the DNA is TGCGCCAGCAGCCATAGCGTCACGAACACCGGGGAGCTGTTTTTT. It codes for CASSHSVTNTGELFF.